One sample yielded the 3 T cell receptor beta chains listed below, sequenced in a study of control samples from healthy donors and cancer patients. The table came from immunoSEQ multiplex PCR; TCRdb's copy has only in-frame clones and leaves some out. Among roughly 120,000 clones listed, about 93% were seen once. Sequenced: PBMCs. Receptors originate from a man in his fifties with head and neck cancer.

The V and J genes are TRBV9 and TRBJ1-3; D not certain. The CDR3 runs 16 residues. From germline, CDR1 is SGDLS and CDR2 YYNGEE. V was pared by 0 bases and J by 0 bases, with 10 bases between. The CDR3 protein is CASSVVGGFSGNTIYF. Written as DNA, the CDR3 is TGTGCCAGCAGCGTAGTCGGCGGCTTCTCTGGAAACACCATATATTTT.

The CDR3 DNA reads as TGTGCCAGCAGCTTTGCGGGGGGGCCGTACGAGCAGTACTTC. As protein: CASSFAGGPYEQYF. The chain uses TRBV7-2 and TRBJ2-7; 9 nucleotides line up with TRBD2. Germline CDR1 reads SGHTA; CDR2 reads FQGNSA. The junction had 4 bases not matched to a gene; V was cut back by 3 bases and J by 4 bases. The length of the CDR3 is 14 residues.

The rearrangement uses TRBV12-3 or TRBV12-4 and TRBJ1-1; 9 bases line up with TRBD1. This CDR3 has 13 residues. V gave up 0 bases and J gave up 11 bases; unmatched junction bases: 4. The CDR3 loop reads CASSLAGDRAAFF. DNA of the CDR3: TGTGCCAGCAGTTTAGCCGGGGACAGGGCTGCTTTCTTT.